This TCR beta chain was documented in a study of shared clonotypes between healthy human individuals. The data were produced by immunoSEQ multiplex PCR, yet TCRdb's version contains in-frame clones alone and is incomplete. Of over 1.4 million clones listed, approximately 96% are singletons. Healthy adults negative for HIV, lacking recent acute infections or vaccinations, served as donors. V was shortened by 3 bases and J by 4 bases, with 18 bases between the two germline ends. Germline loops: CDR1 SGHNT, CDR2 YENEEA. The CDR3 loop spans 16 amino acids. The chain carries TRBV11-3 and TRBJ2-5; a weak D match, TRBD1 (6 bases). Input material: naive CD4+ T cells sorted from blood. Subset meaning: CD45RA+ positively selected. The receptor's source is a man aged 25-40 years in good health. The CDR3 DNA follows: TGTGCCAGCAGCTTGAACAGGGTGAATTTGGGAGAGACCCAGTACTTC. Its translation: CASSLNRVNLGETQYF.